The 15 T cell receptor beta chains listed next were all sequenced from one sample in a study of radiotherapy plus CTLA-4 blockade in lung cancer. Produced via immunoSEQ multiplex PCR; TCRdb's table is partial and in-frame only. The sample lists about 15,000 clones; approximately 89% were seen once. The specimen was peripheral blood, collected from a patient treated with radiotherapy plus ipilimumab. These TCRs come from a human donor with non-small cell lung cancer that progressed on radiotherapy plus ipilimumab. Some clones in this sample may be carry-over from other donors' samples.

CDR3 sequence reads: CASSHGVSYNEQFF. The CDR3 region has the DNA TGTGCCAGTAGTCACGGGGTCTCCTACAATGAGCAGTTCTTC. J is TRBJ2-1 and V is TRBV19, with a weak D call TRBD2 (5 bases). The germline gives CDR1 LNHDA, CDR2 SQIVND (reference sequence). CDR3 length: 14 amino acids. The V gene lost 5 bases and the J gene lost 0 bases, with 8 bases spanning the gap.

The rearrangement joins TRBV10-3 to TRBJ1-6; D remains ambiguous. This CDR3 comprises 19 residues. V lost 3 bases and J lost 6, with 24 bases in between. Germline assignment: CDR1 ENHRY and CDR2 SYGVKD. The CDR3 nucleotides are TGTGCCATCAGTGACAGTGGAGTCTTGGACTGGAGACTTAATTCACCCCTCCACTTT. Its protein product is CAISDSGVLDWRLNSPLHF.

The J gene is TRBJ2-3, the V gene TRBV11-2; the D gene is possibly TRBD2 (5 bases). Trimming pared 7 bases from V and 0 bases from J, leaving 11 bases between. CDR3 length equals 14 residues. Looked up from germline, CDR1 is SGHAT and CDR2 is FQNNGV. The CDR3 is CASTPRASTDTQYF. The CDR3 bases are TGTGCCAGCACTCCGAGGGCTAGCACAGATACGCAGTATTTT. The full variable domain, completed using reference TRBV11-2 and TRBJ2-3, is EAGVAQSPRYKIIEKRQSVAFWCNPISGHATLYWYQQILGQGPKLLIQFQNNGVVDDSQLPKDRFSAERLKGVDSTLKIQPAKLEDSAVYLCASTPRASTDTQYFGPGTRLTVL.

V and J are TRBV14 and TRBJ1-1, with 10 bases that match TRBD1. The junction had 6 bases not matched to a gene; V was cut back by 5 bases and J by 0 bases. CDR3 length equals 16 residues. The germline V gene encodes CDR1 SGHDN and CDR2 FVKESK. The CDR3 DNA follows: TGTGCCAGCAGCTTGGACAGGGGGGGAGTGAACACTGAAGCTTTCTTT. Protein sequence: CASSLDRGGVNTEAFF.

A single count supports this clone. The chain's CDR3 is CASSHPPGGLADEQYF. The DNA for the CDR3 is TGCGCCAGCAGCCACCCCCCGGGGGGACTAGCCGACGAGCAGTACTTC. The genes are TRBV4-1 and TRBJ2-7; 9 nucleotides line up with TRBD2. The length of the CDR3 is 16 residues. CDR1 and CDR2 (germline): MGHRA, YSYEKL. V lost 3 bases, J lost 5 bases, and 11 bases stayed unmatched.

V usage is TRBV2 and J usage is TRBJ1-5; D gene uncertain. The V end was cut by 6 bases, the J end by 3 bases, with 15 bases between. The CDR3 totals 15 residues. The germline gives CDR1 SNHLY, CDR2 FYNNEI. CDR3 nucleotides: TGTGCCAGCAGCGATACTACACCCCTCAATCAGCCCCAGCATTTT. Translation: CASSDTTPLNQPQHF.

The chain has TRBV23-1 and TRBJ2-7; the match to TRBD1 covers 9 bases. TRBV23-1 is given ORF status, its function remaining uncertain. V gave up 4 bases and J gave up 6 bases; unmatched junction bases: 7. The CDR3 runs 14 residues. CDR3 in amino acids: CASSLGDRVPEQYF. CDR3 DNA sequence: TGCGCCAGCAGTCTTGGGGACAGGGTTCCCGAGCAGTACTTC.

A single count supports this clone. This chain connects TRBV27 to TRBJ2-3, with no clear D. V lost 5 bases to trimming and J lost 1 base, with 4 bases between them. The CDR3 loop spans 12 amino acids. CDR1 MNHEY and CDR2 SMNVEV come from the germline V gene (reference sequence). The CDR3 loop reads CASSPRTDTQYF. DNA of the CDR3: TGTGCCAGCAGTCCTCGCACAGATACGCAGTATTTT.

The chain carries TRBV6-5 and TRBJ2-2; D remains ambiguous. The CDR3 runs 14 residues. CDR1 is MNHEY and CDR2 is SVGAGI in the germline V gene. The V and J ends lost 4 bases and 4 bases respectively, with 10 bases between them. CDR3 region: CASSSWQFTGELFF. CDR3 sequence (DNA): TGTGCCAGCAGTTCTTGGCAGTTCACCGGGGAGCTGTTTTTT.

This chain joins TRBV5-1 and TRBJ2-3; D remains ambiguous. Germline CDR1 is SGHRS and CDR2 is YFSETQ. Trimming removed 0 bases at V and 2 bases at J, with 13 bases between. CDR3 length: 16 amino acids. Here the CDR3 reads CASSLAGRIPTDTQYF. The CDR3 DNA is TGCGCCAGCAGCTTGGCCGGTAGAATACCCACAGATACGCAGTATTTT.

The chain uses TRBV19 and TRBJ1-2; TRBD1 matches 10 bases. The CDR3 runs to 16 residues. The trim removed 8 bases at V and 1 base at J, leaving 10 bases unmatched. Per germline, CDR1 LNHDA and CDR2 SQIVND (reference sequence). CDR3 in amino acids: CASLSPRTGGNYGYTF. The CDR3 nucleotides read TGTGCCAGTCTTTCTCCCCGGACAGGGGGTAACTATGGCTACACCTTC.

This chain uses TRBV2 with TRBJ2-1, with D tentatively TRBD2 (5 bases). There are 17 residues in the CDR3. In germline, CDR1 is SNHLY, CDR2 FYNNEI. V lost 4 bases, J lost 2 bases, and 18 bases lay in between. CDR3 residues: CASSVGIGGPPYNEQFF. The CDR3 coding sequence is TGTGCCAGCAGTGTAGGCATTGGCGGGCCTCCCTACAATGAGCAGTTCTTC.

The chain recombines TRBV5-1 with TRBJ2-2, with a weak D call TRBD2 (5 bases). V lost 4 bases and J lost 6, with 13 bases in between. This CDR3 contains 14 residues. Germline V lookup: CDR1 SGHRS, CDR2 YFSETQ. CDR3: CASSPGGRSGELFF. The CDR3, as DNA: TGCGCCAGCAGCCCCGGCGGGCGCTCCGGGGAGCTGTTTTTT.

The J gene is TRBJ1-2, the V gene TRBV2, with 10 bases fitting TRBD1. CDR1 is SNHLY, CDR2 FYNNEI, per germline. J was trimmed by 3 bases and V by 6 bases; bases with no gene match: 10. The CDR3 spans 16 residues. CDR3 sequence: CASSVRRGTGDYGYTF. The CDR3 nucleotides are TGTGCCAGCAGCGTACGCCGGGGGACAGGGGACTATGGCTACACCTTC.

This clone was observed once. The chain uses TRBV4-1 and TRBJ2-7; TRBD2 matches 8 bases. The V segment lost 1 base and the J segment 2 bases; nucleotides outside the gene matches: 4. The CDR3 sequence is 15 residues long. Germline-derived CDR1 and CDR2 are MGHRA and YSYEKL. The CDR3 nucleotides read TGCGCCAGCAGCCAAGGGACTAGCCCTACCTACGAGCAGTACTTC. Encoded protein: CASSQGTSPTYEQYF.